This entry is about one T cell receptor (beta chain). What it recognizes is unknown. This CDR3 comprises 15 residues. The J segment lost 6 bases and the V segment lost 3 bases, leaving 4 bases of the junction unmatched. The V gene's germline CDR1 is MDHEN and CDR2 SYDVKM. cDNA molecules carried unique molecular identifiers, and template switching added a universal primer site. From the 5' RACE reads, TCRdb called clonotypes with MiXCR, one entry per CDR3 protein. The sample holds about 1.7 million distinct CDR3 sequences, less than 40% seen once. The record originates from a study of identical twins. Findings of the study overall: Donors were not followed over many years; analysis was cross-sectional.

The rearrangement links TRBV28 to TRBJ1-6, with 8 bases that match TRBD1. The TCR sequence derives from a newborn girl in good health. Specimen: cord blood. CDR3 bases: TGTGCCAGCAGTTTTGGGGACAGGCTTAATTCACCCCTCCACTTT. Protein: CASSFGDRLNSPLHF. The full variable domain, rest sourced from reference TRBV28 and TRBJ1-6, is DVKVTQSSRYLVKRTGEKVFLECVQDMDHENMFWYRQDPGLGLRLIYFSYDVKMKEKGDIPEGYSVSREKKERFSLILESASTNQTSMYLCASSFGDRLNSPLHFGNGTRLTVT.